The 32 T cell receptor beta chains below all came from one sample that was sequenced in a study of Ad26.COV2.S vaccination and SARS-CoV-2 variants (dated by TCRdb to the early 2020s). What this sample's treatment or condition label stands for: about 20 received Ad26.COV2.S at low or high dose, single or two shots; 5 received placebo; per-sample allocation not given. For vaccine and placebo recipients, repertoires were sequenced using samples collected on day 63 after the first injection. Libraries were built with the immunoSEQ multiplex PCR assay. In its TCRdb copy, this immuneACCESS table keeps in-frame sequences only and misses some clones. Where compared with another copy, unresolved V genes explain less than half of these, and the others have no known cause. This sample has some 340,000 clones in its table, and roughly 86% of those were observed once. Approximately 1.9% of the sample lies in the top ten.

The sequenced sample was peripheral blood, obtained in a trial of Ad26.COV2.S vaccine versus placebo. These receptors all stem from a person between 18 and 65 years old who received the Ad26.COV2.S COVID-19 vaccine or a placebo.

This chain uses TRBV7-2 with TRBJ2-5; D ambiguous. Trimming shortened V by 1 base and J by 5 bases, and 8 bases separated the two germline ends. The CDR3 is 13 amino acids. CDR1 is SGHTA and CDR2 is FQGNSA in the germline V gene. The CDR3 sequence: CASSLGISETQYF. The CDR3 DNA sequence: TGTGCCAGCAGCTTAGGGATTTCCGAGACCCAGTACTTC.

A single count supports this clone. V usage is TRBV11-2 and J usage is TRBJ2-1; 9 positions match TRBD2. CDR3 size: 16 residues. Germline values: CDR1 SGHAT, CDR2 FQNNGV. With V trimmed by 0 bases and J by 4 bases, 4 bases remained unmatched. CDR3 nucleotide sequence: TGTGCCAGCAGCTTAGAAAGGCTAGCGGGATACAATGAGCAGTTCTTC. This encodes CASSLERLAGYNEQFF.

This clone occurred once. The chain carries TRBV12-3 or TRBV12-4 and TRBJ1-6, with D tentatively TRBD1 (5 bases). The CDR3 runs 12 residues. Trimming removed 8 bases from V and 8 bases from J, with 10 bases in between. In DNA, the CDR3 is TGTGCCAGCTCCAGGGCTGATTCACCCCTCCACTTT. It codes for CASSRADSPLHF.

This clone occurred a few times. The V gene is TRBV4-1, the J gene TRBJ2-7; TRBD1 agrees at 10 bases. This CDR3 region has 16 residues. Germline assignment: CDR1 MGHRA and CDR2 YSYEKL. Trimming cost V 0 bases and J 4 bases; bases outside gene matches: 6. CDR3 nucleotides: TGCGCCAGCAGCCAAGATTGGGGACAGGGGCCATACGAGCAGTACTTC. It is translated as CASSQDWGQGPYEQYF.

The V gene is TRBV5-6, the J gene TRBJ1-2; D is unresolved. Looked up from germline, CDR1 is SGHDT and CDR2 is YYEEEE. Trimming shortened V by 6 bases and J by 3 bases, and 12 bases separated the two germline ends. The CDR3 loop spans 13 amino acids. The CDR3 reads CASTVRPDYGYTF. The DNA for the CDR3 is TGTGCCAGCACTGTCAGGCCTGACTATGGCTACACCTTC. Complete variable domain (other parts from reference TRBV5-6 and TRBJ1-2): DAGVTQSPTHLIKTRGQQVTLRCSPKSGHDTVSWYQQALGQGPQFIFQYYEEEERQRGNFPDRFSGHQFPNYSSELNVNALLLGDSALYLCASTVRPDYGYTFGSGTRLTVV.

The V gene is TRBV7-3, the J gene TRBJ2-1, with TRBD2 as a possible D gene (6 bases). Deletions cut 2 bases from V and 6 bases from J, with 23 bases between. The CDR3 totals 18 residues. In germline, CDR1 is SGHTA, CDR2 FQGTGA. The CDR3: CASSLYGAGGVAFNEQFF. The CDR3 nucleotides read TGTGCCAGCAGCTTATACGGCGCGGGCGGGGTGGCGTTCAATGAGCAGTTCTTC.

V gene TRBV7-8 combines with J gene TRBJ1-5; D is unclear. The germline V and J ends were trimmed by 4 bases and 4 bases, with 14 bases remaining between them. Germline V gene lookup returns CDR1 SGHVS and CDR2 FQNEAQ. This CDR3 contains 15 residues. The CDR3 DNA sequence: TGTGCCAGCAGCTATCTCGGGCAGCATAATCAGCCCCAGCATTTT. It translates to CASSYLGQHNQPQHF.

For the CDR3, the DNA is TGTGCCAGCAGCTTGAGTTTGGCCGGCTATGGCTACACCTTC. The encoded protein is CASSLSLAGYGYTF. This chain connects TRBV5-4 to TRBJ1-2, with no clear D. In germline, CDR1 is SGHNT, CDR2 YYREEE (reference sequence). Trimming stripped 1 base from V and 4 bases from J, with 11 bases between. The CDR3 has 14 residues.

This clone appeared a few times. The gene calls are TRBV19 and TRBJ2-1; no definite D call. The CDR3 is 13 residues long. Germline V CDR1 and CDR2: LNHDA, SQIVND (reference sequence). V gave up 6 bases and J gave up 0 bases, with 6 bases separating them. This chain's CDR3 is CASRGRSYNEQFF. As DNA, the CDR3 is TGTGCCAGTAGGGGCCGCTCCTACAATGAGCAGTTCTTC.

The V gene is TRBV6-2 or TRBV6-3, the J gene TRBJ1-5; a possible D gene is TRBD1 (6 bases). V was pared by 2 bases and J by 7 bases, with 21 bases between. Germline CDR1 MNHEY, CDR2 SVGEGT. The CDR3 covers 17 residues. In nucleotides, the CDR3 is TGTGCCAGCAGTTACGGGCAGGGGCCCACGTTGGGGCAGCCCCAGCATTTT. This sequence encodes CASSYGQGPTLGQPQHF.

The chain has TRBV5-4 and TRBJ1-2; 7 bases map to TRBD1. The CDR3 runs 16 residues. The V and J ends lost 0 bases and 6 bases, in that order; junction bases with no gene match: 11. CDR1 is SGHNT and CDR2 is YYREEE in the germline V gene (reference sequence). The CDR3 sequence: CASSLVFGGTGDGYTF. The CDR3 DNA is TGTGCCAGCAGCTTGGTTTTCGGGGGCACAGGGGATGGCTACACCTTC.

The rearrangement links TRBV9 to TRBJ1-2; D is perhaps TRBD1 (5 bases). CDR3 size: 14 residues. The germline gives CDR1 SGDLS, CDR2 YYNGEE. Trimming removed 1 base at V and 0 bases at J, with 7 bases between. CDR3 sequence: CASSVTGANYGYTF. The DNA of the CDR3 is TGTGCCAGCAGCGTAACAGGAGCTAACTATGGCTACACCTTC. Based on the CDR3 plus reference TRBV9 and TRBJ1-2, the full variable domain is DSGVTQTPKHLITATGQRVTLRCSPRSGDLSVYWYQQSLDQGLQFLIQYYNGEERAKGNILERFSAQQFPDLHSELNLSSLELGDSALYFCASSVTGANYGYTFGSGTRLTVV.

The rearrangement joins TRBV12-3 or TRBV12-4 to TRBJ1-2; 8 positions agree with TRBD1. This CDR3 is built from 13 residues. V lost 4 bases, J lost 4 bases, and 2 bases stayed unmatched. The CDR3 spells CASSYGQGYGYTF. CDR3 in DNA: TGTGCCAGCAGTTATGGACAGGGCTATGGCTACACCTTC.

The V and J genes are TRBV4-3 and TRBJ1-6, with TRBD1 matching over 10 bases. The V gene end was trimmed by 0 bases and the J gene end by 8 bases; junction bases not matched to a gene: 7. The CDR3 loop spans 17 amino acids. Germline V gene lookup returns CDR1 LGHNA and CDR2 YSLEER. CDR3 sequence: CASSQDGHGTGDSPLHF. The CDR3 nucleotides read TGCGCCAGCAGCCAAGATGGGCATGGGACAGGGGATTCACCCCTCCACTTT.

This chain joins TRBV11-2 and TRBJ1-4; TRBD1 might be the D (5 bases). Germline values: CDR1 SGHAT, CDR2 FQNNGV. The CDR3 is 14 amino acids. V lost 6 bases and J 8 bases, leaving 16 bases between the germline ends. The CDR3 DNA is TGTGCCAGCAGTCGCCGGGGAGGGGAGGAAAAACTGTTTTTT. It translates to CASSRRGGEEKLFF.

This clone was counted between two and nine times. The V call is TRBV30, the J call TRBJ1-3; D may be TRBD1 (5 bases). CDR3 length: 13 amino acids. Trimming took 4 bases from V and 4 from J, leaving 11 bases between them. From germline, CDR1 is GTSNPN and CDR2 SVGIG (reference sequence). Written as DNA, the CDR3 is TGTGCCTGGACCACCGGGACCGGAAACACCATATATTTT. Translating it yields CAWTTGTGNTIYF. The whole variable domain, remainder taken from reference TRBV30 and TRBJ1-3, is SQTIHQWPATLVQPVGSPLSLECTVEGTSNPNLYWYRQAAGRGLQLLFYSVGIGQISSEVPQNLSASRPQDRQFILSSKKLLLSDSGFYLCAWTTGTGNTIYFGEGSWLTVV.

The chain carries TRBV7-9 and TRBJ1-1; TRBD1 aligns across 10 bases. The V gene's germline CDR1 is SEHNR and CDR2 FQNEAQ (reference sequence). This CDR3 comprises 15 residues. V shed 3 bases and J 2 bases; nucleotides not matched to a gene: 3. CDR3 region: CASSLDRGGNTEAFF. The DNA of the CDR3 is TGTGCCAGCAGCTTGGACAGGGGGGGAAACACTGAAGCTTTCTTT.

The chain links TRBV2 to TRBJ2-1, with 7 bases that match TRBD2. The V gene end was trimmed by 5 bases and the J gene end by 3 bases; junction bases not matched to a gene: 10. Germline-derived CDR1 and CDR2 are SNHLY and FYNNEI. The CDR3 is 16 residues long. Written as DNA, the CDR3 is TGTGCCAGCAGTTCGTTACTAGCGCCGAACTACAATGAGCAGTTCTTC. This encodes CASSSLLAPNYNEQFF.

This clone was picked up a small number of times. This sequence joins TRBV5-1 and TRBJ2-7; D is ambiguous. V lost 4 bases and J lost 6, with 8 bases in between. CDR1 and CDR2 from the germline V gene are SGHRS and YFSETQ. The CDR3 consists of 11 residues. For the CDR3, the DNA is TGCGCCAGCAGCGGCAATCGCGAGCAGTACTTC. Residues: CASSGNREQYF.

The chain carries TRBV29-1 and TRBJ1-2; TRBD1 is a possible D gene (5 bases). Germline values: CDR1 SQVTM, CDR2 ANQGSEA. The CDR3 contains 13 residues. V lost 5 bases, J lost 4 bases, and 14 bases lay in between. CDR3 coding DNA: TGCAGCGTTTCCACAGGAGGCTCCTATGGCTACACCTTC. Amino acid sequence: CSVSTGGSYGYTF. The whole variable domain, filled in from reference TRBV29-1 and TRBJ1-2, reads SAVISQKPSRDICQRGTSLTIQCQVDSQVTMMFWYRQQPGQSLTLIATANQGSEATYESGFVIDKFPISRPNLTFSTLTVSNMSPEDSSIYLCSVSTGGSYGYTFGSGTRLTVV.

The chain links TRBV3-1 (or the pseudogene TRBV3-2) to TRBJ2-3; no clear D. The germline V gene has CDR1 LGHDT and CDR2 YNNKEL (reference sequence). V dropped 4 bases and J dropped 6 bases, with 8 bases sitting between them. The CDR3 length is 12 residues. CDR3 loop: CASSPAADTQYF. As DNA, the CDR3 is TGTGCCAGCAGCCCCGCGGCTGATACGCAGTATTTT.

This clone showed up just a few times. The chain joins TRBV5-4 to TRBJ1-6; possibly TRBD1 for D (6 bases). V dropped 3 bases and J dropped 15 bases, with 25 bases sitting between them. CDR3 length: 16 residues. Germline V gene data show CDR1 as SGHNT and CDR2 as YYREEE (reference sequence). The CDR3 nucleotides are TGTGCCAGCAGCTCTTGGACCTCAGGGGATGTGGAACACCTCCACTTT. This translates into CASSSWTSGDVEHLHF.

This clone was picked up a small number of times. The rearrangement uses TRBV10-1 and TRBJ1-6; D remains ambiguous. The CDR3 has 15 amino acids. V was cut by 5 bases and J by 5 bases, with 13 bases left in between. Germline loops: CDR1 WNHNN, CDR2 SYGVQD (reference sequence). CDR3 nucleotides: TGCGCCAGCAGTAAAGACACAATGGATAATTCACCCCTCCACTTT. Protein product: CASSKDTMDNSPLHF.

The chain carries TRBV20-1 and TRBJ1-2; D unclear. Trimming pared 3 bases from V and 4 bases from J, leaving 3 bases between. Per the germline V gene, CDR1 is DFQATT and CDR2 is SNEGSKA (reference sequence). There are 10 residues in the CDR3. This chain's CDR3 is CSASSYGYTF. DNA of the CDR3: TGCAGTGCTAGCTCCTATGGCTACACCTTC.

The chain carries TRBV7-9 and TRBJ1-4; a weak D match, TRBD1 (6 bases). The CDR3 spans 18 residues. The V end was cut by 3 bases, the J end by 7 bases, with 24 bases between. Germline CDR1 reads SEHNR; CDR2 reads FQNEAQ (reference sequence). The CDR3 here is CASSFGGTRGGYSEKLFF. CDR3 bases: TGTGCCAGCAGCTTCGGAGGGACAAGGGGAGGATATTCTGAAAAACTGTTTTTT.

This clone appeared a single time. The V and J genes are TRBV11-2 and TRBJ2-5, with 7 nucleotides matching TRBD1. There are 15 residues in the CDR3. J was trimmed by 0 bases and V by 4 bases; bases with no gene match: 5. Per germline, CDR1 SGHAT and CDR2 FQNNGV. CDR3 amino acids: CASSSGTVYQETQYF. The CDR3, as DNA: TGTGCCAGCAGCTCCGGGACAGTGTACCAAGAGACCCAGTACTTC.

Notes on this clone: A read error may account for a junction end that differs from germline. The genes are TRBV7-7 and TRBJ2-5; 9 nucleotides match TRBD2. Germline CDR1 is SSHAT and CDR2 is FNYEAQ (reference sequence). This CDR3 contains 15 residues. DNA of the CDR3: TGTGCTAGCAGCTTAGGTACTAGCGGGCAAGAGACCCAGTACTTC. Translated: CASSLGTSGQETQYF.

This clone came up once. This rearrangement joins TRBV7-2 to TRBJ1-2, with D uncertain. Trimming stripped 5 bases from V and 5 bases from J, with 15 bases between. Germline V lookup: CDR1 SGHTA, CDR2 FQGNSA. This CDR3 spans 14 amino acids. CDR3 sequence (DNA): TGTGCCAGCAGCAGACTAGAAGTCGGGTATGGCTACACCTTC. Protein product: CASSRLEVGYGYTF.

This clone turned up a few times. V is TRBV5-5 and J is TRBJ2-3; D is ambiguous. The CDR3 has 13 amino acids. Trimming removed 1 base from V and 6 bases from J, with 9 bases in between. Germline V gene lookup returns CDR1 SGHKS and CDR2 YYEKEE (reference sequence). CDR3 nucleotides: TGTGCCAGCAGCTTGACCCCGGAGGATACGCAGTATTTT. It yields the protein CASSLTPEDTQYF.

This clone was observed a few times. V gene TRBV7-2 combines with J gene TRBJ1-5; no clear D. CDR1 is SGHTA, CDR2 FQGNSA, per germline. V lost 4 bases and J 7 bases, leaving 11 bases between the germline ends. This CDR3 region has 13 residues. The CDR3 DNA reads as TGTGCCAGCAGCTACTCGGGAGGGCAGCCCCAGCATTTT. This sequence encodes CASSYSGGQPQHF.

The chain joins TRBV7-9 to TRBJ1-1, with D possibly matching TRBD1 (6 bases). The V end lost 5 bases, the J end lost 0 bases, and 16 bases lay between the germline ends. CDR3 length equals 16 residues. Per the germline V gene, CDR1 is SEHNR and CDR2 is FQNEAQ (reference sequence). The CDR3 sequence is CASSARTGHLNTEAFF. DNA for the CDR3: TGTGCCAGCAGCGCTAGGACGGGACACCTGAACACTGAAGCTTTCTTT.

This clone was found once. The CDR3 DNA reads TGCGCCAGCAGCCCCGGTGGGGCCGAGGTCGGCCACACCTTC. This codes for CASSPGGAEVGHTF. V is TRBV4-3 and J is TRBJ1-2, with D perhaps TRBD1 (5 bases). Trimming pared 4 bases from V and 12 bases from J, leaving 21 bases between. Germline V gene data show CDR1 as LGHNA and CDR2 as YSLEER. This CDR3 has 14 residues.